This TCR beta chain came from a study of blood T cell repertoires in COVID-19. This CDR3 comprises 13 residues. Germline CDR1 and CDR2: MNHEY and SMNVEV (reference sequence). Trimming removed 7 bases from V and 3 bases from J, with 13 bases in between. TCRdb's table, derived via immunoSEQ multiplex PCR, lists solely in-frame clones and lacks some. This table has about 27,000 clones, roughly four fifths appearing once. Material for sequencing was peripheral blood. The rearrangement uses TRBV27 and TRBJ2-7; a possible D gene is TRBD1 (5 bases). This receptor was obtained from a man aged 65 to 79 with active COVID-19. Here the CDR3 DNA reads TGTGCCAGCACCCAGGGCGGAGTCTACGAGCAGTACTTC. It yields the protein CASTQGGVYEQYF.